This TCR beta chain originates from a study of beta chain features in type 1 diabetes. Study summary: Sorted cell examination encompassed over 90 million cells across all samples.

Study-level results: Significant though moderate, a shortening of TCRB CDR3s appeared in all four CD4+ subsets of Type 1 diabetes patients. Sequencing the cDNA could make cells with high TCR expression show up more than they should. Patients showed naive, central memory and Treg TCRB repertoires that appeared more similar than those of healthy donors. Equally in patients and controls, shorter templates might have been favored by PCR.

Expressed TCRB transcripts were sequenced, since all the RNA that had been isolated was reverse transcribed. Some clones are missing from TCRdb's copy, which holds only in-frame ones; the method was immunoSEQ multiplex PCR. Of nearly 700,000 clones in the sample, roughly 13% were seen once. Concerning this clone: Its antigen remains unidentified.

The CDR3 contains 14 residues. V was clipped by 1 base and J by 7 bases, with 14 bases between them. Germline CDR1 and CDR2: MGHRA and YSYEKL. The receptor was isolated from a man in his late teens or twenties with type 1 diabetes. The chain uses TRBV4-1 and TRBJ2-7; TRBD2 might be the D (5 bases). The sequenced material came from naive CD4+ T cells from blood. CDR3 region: CASSQVGNLREQYF. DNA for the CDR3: TGCGCCAGCAGCCAAGTCGGGAACCTACGGGAGCAGTACTTC.